What follows are 19 T cell receptor beta chains derived from one specimen sequenced in a study of T cells after yellow fever vaccination. TCRdb ran MiXCR on the 5' RACE reads and lists one entry per CDR3 protein. The top ten hold 15% to 20% of the sample, which has under 550,000 distinct CDR3 sequences, 20% to 25% seen once. The specimen comprised PBMCs, sampled about 20 days after the first yellow fever vaccination. All receptors come from a man between 18 and 29 years old who received the YFV17D yellow fever vaccine.

The chain is built from TRBV12-3 or TRBV12-4 and TRBJ2-7, with no clear D. V gave up 8 bases and J gave up 1 base, with 12 bases separating them. There are 13 residues in the CDR3. The CDR3 sequence: CASASPNSYEQYF. The CDR3 DNA is TGTGCCAGCGCCTCCCCAAATTCCTACGAGCAGTACTTC.

In regard to this clonotype: The junction does not match germline at one end; this may be a read error. The chain has TRBV4-3 and TRBJ2-1; no reliable D call. CDR1 is LGHNA and CDR2 is YSLEER in the germline V gene. The CDR3 length is 17 residues. CDR3 sequence (DNA): TGCGCCAGCAGCCGGCTCGTAAACCCGTCCTCCCACAATGAGCAGTTCTTC. Protein product: CASSRLVNPSSHNEQFF.

A few counts support this clonotype. V is TRBV18 and J is TRBJ2-5, with D possibly TRBD1 on 6 matching bases. From germline, CDR1 is KGHSH and CDR2 LQKENI. This CDR3 contains 14 residues. Trimming took 2 bases from V and 4 from J, leaving 11 bases between them. CDR3 nucleotide sequence: TGTGCCAGCTCACCAGGTGCAGGGGCAGAGACCCAGTACTTC. This encodes CASSPGAGAETQYF.

This clonotype was found many times. V usage is TRBV18 and J usage is TRBJ2-5, with D possibly being TRBD1 (6 bases). The CDR3 runs 15 residues. Germline assignment: CDR1 KGHSH and CDR2 LQKENI. The V gene lost 3 bases and the J gene lost 6 bases, with 17 bases spanning the gap. The CDR3 is CASSPTPRQAKTQYF. CDR3 bases: TGTGCCAGCTCACCTACCCCAAGACAGGCAAAGACCCAGTACTTC.

This clonotype has just a few counts. The chain links TRBV7-8 to TRBJ2-1; D ambiguous. Trimming pared 1 base from V and 6 bases from J, leaving 19 bases between. This CDR3 spans 17 amino acids. The germline V gene has CDR1 SGHVS and CDR2 FQNEAQ. The CDR3 is CASSLVTGPLSVNEQFF. Here the CDR3 DNA reads TGTGCCAGCAGCTTAGTGACCGGGCCTTTAAGTGTCAATGAGCAGTTCTTC.

This clonotype appeared a few times. The rearrangement uses TRBV27 and TRBJ1-4; D unclear. Trimming took off 0 bases at V and 12 bases at J, with 11 bases between the two ends. Germline CDR1 and CDR2: MNHEY and SMNVEV (reference sequence). This CDR3 region has 13 residues. Here the CDR3 DNA reads TGTGCCAGCAGTTTATCGCCCGGGATTCAACTGTTTTTT. Amino acids: CASSLSPGIQLFF.

This clonotype has more than one count but fewer than ten. The genes are TRBV4-3 and TRBJ2-1; D is perhaps TRBD2 (6 bases). Germline V gene lookup returns CDR1 LGHNA and CDR2 YSLEER. This CDR3 contains 17 residues. Deletions cut 0 bases from V and 7 bases from J, with 19 bases between. For the CDR3, the DNA is TGCGCCAGCAGCCAAGATCCGGAGGGTACATTTCCGAATGAGCAGTTCTTC. It translates to CASSQDPEGTFPNEQFF.

This chain uses TRBV5-1 with TRBJ1-2; tentatively, D is TRBD1 (5 bases). With 0 bases removed from V and 4 bases from J, the gap between germline ends came to 13 bases. The CDR3 runs 15 residues. CDR1 and CDR2 (germline): SGHRS, YFSETQ. CDR3 sequence reads: CASSLVEGTGYGYTF. The DNA of the CDR3 is TGCGCCAGCAGCTTGGTGGAAGGGACTGGCTATGGCTACACCTTC.

Many counts were recorded for this clonotype. In DNA form, the CDR3 reads TGTGCCAGCAGTCCAGGGACAGGGGTTCCTTATGGCTACACCTTC. Residues: CASSPGTGVPYGYTF. The chain uses TRBV27 and TRBJ1-2; 10 nucleotides agree with TRBD1. The CDR3 spans 15 residues. The V gene end was trimmed by 5 bases and the J gene end by 5 bases; junction bases not matched to a gene: 8. Germline CDR1 MNHEY, CDR2 SMNVEV (reference sequence).

The rearrangement uses TRBV5-6 and TRBJ2-6, with a weak D call TRBD1 (6 bases). V lost 4 bases and J lost 0, with 17 bases in between. CDR1 SGHDT and CDR2 YYEEEE come from the germline V gene. This CDR3 is built from 18 residues. The CDR3 nucleotides read TGTGCCAGCAGCCCCGGGGCAGGGGCTATCTCTGGGGCCAACGTCCTGACTTTC. Its protein product is CASSPGAGAISGANVLTF.

The chain is built from TRBV5-5 and TRBJ2-1; no firm D call. Per the germline V gene, CDR1 is SGHKS and CDR2 is YYEKEE (reference sequence). The CDR3 spans 12 residues. V was pared by 6 bases and J by 6 bases, with 10 bases between. This CDR3 reads CASNPMSNEQFF. CDR3 DNA: TGTGCCAGCAACCCGATGTCCAATGAGCAGTTCTTC.

The chain employs TRBV19 and TRBJ2-1, with D unresolved. Trimming cost V 8 bases and J 6 bases, with 17 bases left between them. The germline V gene encodes CDR1 LNHDA and CDR2 SQIVND (reference sequence). There are 14 residues in the CDR3. CDR3 loop: CASSTAPSRNEQFF. DNA of the CDR3: TGTGCCAGTTCAACCGCTCCCTCTCGCAATGAGCAGTTCTTC.

The V gene is TRBV6-5, the J gene TRBJ2-5; weak D call: TRBD2 (5 bases). This CDR3 region has 16 residues. The germline V gene has CDR1 MNHEY and CDR2 SVGAGI. V gave up 0 bases and J gave up 7 bases, with 18 bases separating them. For the CDR3, the DNA is TGTGCCAGCAGTTACTCGATGGGTGAGGGCTCGGGGACCCAGTACTTC. Amino acids: CASSYSMGEGSGTQYF.

A few counts support this clonotype. The chain carries TRBV25-1 and TRBJ1-6; 10 bases line up with TRBD1. This CDR3 spans 17 amino acids. V was pared by 9 bases and J by 7 bases, with 15 bases of the junction left unmatched. Germline V CDR1 and CDR2: MGHDK, SYGVNS. The CDR3 reads CASSQTGTGARNSPLHF. Here the CDR3 DNA reads TGTGCCAGTTCACAGACTGGGACAGGGGCCAGGAATTCACCCCTCCACTTT.

This chain connects TRBV12-3 or TRBV12-4 to TRBJ1-1, with 7 nucleotides matching TRBD1. This CDR3 is built from 14 residues. Trimming took 6 bases from V and 3 from J; bases not matched to a gene: 7. As DNA, the CDR3 is TGTGCCAGCAGCGTAACAGGGGTGTACACTGAAGCTTTCTTT. Its translation: CASSVTGVYTEAFF.

This chain links TRBV6-2 or TRBV6-3 with TRBJ2-7, with D perhaps TRBD1 (6 bases). The length of the CDR3 is 13 residues. Trimming removed 6 bases at V and 3 bases at J, with 12 bases between. Looked up from germline, CDR1 is MNHEY and CDR2 is SVGEGT. The CDR3 region is CASSRGQFYEQYV. The DNA of the CDR3 is TGTGCCAGCAGCCGAGGACAGTTCTACGAGCAGTACGTC.

This clonotype was observed a handful of times. The V gene is TRBV5-1, the J gene TRBJ2-3; D remains ambiguous. The CDR3 sequence is 14 residues long. Germline V gene sequence: CDR1 SGHRS, CDR2 YFSETQ. With 0 bases removed from V and 2 bases from J, the gap between germline ends came to 7 bases. In DNA, the CDR3 is TGCGCCAGCAGCTTGGCCACCCCCACAGATACGCAGTATTTT. It yields the protein CASSLATPTDTQYF. Combining the CDR3 with reference TRBV5-1 and TRBJ2-3 gives the whole variable domain KAGVTQTPRYLIKTRGQQVTLSCSPISGHRSVSWYQQTPGQGLQFLFEYFSETQRNKGNFPGRFSGRQFSNSRSEMNVSTLELGDSALYLCASSLATPTDTQYFGPGTRLTVL.

The chain employs TRBV12-3 or TRBV12-4 and TRBJ1-1; the D is unclear. This CDR3 region has 12 residues. The V end lost 5 bases, the J end lost 3 bases, and 7 bases lay between the germline ends. DNA for the CDR3: TGTGCCAGCAGTATTACATACACTGAAGCTTTCTTT. Its protein product is CASSITYTEAFF.

The genes are TRBV9 and TRBJ2-1, with a weak D call TRBD1 (5 bases). Deletions cut 4 bases from V and 4 bases from J, with 9 bases between. The CDR3 covers 13 residues. The V gene's germline CDR1 is SGDLS and CDR2 YYNGEE. This CDR3 is CASSTRQYNEQFF. The CDR3 nucleotides are TGTGCCAGCAGCACCCGACAGTACAATGAGCAGTTCTTC.